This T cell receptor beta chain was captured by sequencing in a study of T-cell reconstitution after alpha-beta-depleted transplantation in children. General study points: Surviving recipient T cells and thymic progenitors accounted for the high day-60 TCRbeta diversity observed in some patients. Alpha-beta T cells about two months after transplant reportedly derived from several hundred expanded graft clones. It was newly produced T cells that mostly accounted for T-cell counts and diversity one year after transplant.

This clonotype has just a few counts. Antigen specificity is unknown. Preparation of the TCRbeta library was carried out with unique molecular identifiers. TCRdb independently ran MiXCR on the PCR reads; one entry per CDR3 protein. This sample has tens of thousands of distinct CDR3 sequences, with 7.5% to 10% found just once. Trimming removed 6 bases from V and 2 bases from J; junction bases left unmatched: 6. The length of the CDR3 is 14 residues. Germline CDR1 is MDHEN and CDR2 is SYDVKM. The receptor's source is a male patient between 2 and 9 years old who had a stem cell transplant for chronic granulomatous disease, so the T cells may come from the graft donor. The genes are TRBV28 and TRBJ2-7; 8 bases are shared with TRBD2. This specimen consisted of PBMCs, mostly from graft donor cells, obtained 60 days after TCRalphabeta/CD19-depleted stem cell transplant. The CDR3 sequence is CASRTGTSPYEQYF. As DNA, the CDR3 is TGTGCCAGCAGAACCGGGACTAGTCCCTACGAGCAGTACTTC.